This entry lists 27 T cell receptor beta chains sequenced from one sample in a study of breast tumors, draining lymph nodes, adjacent tissues. Breast cancer patients provided tissue from their axillary draining lymph nodes. MiXCR, applied by TCRdb to the multiplex PCR reads, yields one record per CDR3 protein. The top ten hold 1.1% of the sample, which has about 270,000 distinct CDR3 sequences, over 25% seen once. The sequenced sample consisted of axillary lymph node tissue. Receptors originate from a female donor with breast cancer. Some clones in this sample may be carry-over from other donors' samples.

This chain uses TRBV6-5 with TRBJ1-5; perhaps TRBD1 as D (6 bases). V lost 10 bases, J lost 1 base, and 11 bases lay in between. Germline lookup yields CDR1 MNHEY and CDR2 SVGAGI. This CDR3 has 13 residues. CDR3 region: CATQTGSNQPQHF. The CDR3 DNA reads TGTGCCACCCAGACAGGAAGCAATCAGCCCCAGCATTTT.

This clonotype was recorded at least ten times. The chain joins TRBV3-1 to TRBJ2-5; 7 bases align to TRBD1. From germline, CDR1 is LGHDT and CDR2 YNNKEL (reference sequence). The CDR3 totals 13 residues. J was trimmed by 7 bases and V by 4 bases; bases with no gene match: 6. The CDR3, as DNA: TGTGCCAGCAGCCCCACAGGGGATGGGACCCAGTACTTC. Residues: CASSPTGDGTQYF.

Concerning this clonotype: Germline and junction disagree at one end, which may indicate a read error. The chain employs TRBV12-3 or TRBV12-4 and TRBJ1-1; 7 bases are shared with TRBD1. This CDR3 is built from 11 residues. Written as DNA, the CDR3 is TGTGCCAGCAGAACAGGGGCTGAGGCTTTCTTT. Its translation is CASRTGAEAFF.

V and J are TRBV29-1 and TRBJ2-6; tentatively, D is TRBD1 (5 bases). Per germline, CDR1 SQVTM and CDR2 ANQGSEA. Deletions cut 1 base from V and 2 bases from J, with 6 bases between. The CDR3 sequence is 14 residues long. The CDR3 DNA reads TGCAGCGTTGAAGGGGGCACTGGGGCCAACGTCCTGACTTTC. Translated, it gives CSVEGGTGANVLTF.

A word on this clonotype: This could be a read error, since a much larger clone is one nucleotide away. This CDR3 is missing its conserved last phenylalanine or tryptophan, likely due to a read error. V usage is TRBV16 and J usage is TRBJ2-3; D is uncertain. Germline CDR1 KGHSY, CDR2 FQNENV. This CDR3 comprises 12 residues. V was cut by 5 bases and J by 6 bases, with 9 bases left in between. The CDR3 DNA sequence: TGTGCCAGCAGCTCCGATAGGGATACGCAGTATCTT. Amino acids: CASSSDRDTQYL.

This clonotype was found many times. The J gene is TRBJ2-1, the V gene TRBV11-2; perhaps D is TRBD1 or TRBD2 (5 bases each). Germline V CDR1 and CDR2: SGHAT, FQNNGV. The CDR3 totals 14 residues. V gave up 0 bases and J gave up 9 bases, with 12 bases separating them. The CDR3 sequence: CASSLEQVGGEQFF. As DNA, the CDR3 is TGTGCCAGCAGCTTAGAACAGGTAGGAGGTGAGCAGTTCTTC.

The rearrangement links TRBV6-5 to TRBJ1-2, with D possibly TRBD1 on 5 matching bases. The germline gives CDR1 MNHEY, CDR2 SVGAGI. There are 13 residues in the CDR3. Trimming took off 4 bases at V and 3 bases at J, with 9 bases between the two ends. CDR3 sequence (DNA): TGTGCCAGCAGTTTACCCAGGGACTATGGCTACACCTTC. Its protein is CASSLPRDYGYTF.

This clonotype was seen more than once but under ten times. The CDR3 sequence: CASSRNRGGNLKEQFF. The CDR3 DNA reads as TGTGCCAGCAGCCGGAATAGAGGTGGGAACTTAAAAGAGCAGTTCTTC. The V gene is TRBV6-5, the J gene TRBJ2-1; D remains ambiguous. CDR3 length: 16 residues. Germline loops: CDR1 MNHEY, CDR2 SVGAGI. Trimming pared 6 bases from V and 10 bases from J, leaving 25 bases between.

This clonotype was detected many times. CDR3 nucleotides: TGTGCCAGCAGCGTAGTTGATTTGAACAATGAGCAGTTCTTC. Amino acid sequence: CASSVVDLNNEQFF. This chain links TRBV9 with TRBJ2-1; D gene uncertain. Germline V CDR1 and CDR2: SGDLS, YYNGEE. The CDR3 runs 14 residues. Deletions cut 0 bases from V and 5 bases from J, with 9 bases between.

Notes on this clonotype: The junction departs from germline at one end; a sequencing error may be responsible. This chain links TRBV7-2 with TRBJ2-7, with D tentatively TRBD1 (5 bases). Germline CDR1 is SGHTA and CDR2 is FQGNSA. This CDR3 spans 15 amino acids. This CDR3 reads CASSLAPTVSCERYF. In nucleotides, the CDR3 is TGTGCCAGCAGCTTAGCACCGACAGTCTCCTGCGAGCGGTACTTC.

On this clonotype itself: The junction shows a germline mismatch at one end, possibly a read error. J is TRBJ2-7 and V is TRBV20-1; a possible D gene is TRBD2 (5 bases). The CDR3 consists of 11 residues. CDR1 is DFQATT, CDR2 SNEGSKA, per germline (reference sequence). CDR3 nucleotides: TGCAGTGCTTCACTAGGTGTCGAGCAGTCCTTC. It codes for CSASLGVEQSF.

This clonotype was seen repeatedly, ten times or more. V gene TRBV19 combines with J gene TRBJ2-1, with 8 bases matching TRBD1. The germline CDR1 and CDR2 sequences are LNHDA and SQIVND (reference sequence). This CDR3 is 13 amino acids long. The J segment lost 2 bases and the V segment lost 7 bases, leaving 1 base of the junction unmatched. Here the CDR3 DNA reads TGTGCCAGTACAGGGGGCGCCTACAATGAGCAGTTCTTC. Protein sequence: CASTGGAYNEQFF.

This clonotype came up many times. CDR3 region: CASSTGTGSNNEQFF. The CDR3 DNA follows: TGTGCCAGTAGTACCGGGACAGGGTCCAACAATGAGCAGTTCTTC. J is TRBJ2-1 and V is TRBV19, with 9 bases aligning to TRBD1. CDR3 length: 15 amino acids. Trimming took 4 bases from V and 5 from J; bases not matched to a gene: 6. CDR1 is LNHDA and CDR2 is SQIVND in the germline V gene (reference sequence).

The genes are TRBV7-2 and TRBJ2-5, with 16 bases identical to TRBD2. Trimming cost V 4 bases and J 5 bases; bases outside gene matches: 7. This CDR3 spans 17 amino acids. CDR1 and CDR2 (germline): SGHTA, FQGNSA. The CDR3 sequence: CASSSGLAGGLVETQYF. CDR3 nucleotides: TGTGCCAGCAGCTCGGGACTAGCGGGAGGGCTCGTTGAGACCCAGTACTTC.

This clonotype came up many times. CDR3 amino acids: CASSTRGTSGRVWYEQYF. The DNA for the CDR3 is TGTGCCAGCAGCACGCGCGGGACTAGCGGGAGGGTCTGGTACGAGCAGTACTTC. V usage is TRBV7-8 and J usage is TRBJ2-7; 16 bases fit TRBD2. The germline gives CDR1 SGHVS, CDR2 FQNEAQ. The CDR3 runs 18 residues. With V trimmed by 5 bases and J by 4 bases, 11 bases remained unmatched.

In the case of this clonotype: The missing conserved phenylalanine or tryptophan at the end of this CDR3 makes a read error likely. The genes are TRBV5-1 and TRBJ1-5, with a possible D match to TRBD1 (6 bases). The CDR3 totals 14 residues. Between the trimmed V and J ends, which lost 6 bases and 6 bases, there was a span of 16 bases. Germline V gene data show CDR1 as SGHRS and CDR2 as YFSETQ. The CDR3 coding sequence is TGCGCCAGCATGGACTCGGGGGCGGGTCAGCCCCAGCATTCT. Protein sequence: CASMDSGAGQPQHS.

This clonotype was recorded many times. This chain uses TRBV5-5 with TRBJ1-6; no firm D call. Germline assignment: CDR1 SGHKS and CDR2 YYEKEE (reference sequence). This CDR3 is built from 15 residues. The V end lost 3 bases, the J end lost 7 bases, and 14 bases lay between the germline ends. DNA of the CDR3: TGTGCCAGCAGCTATGTGACCGTAGTAAATTCACCCCTCCACTTT. As protein: CASSYVTVVNSPLHF.

Ten or more counts support this clonotype. This chain connects TRBV6-5 to TRBJ2-5; D is possibly TRBD1 (5 bases). The germline CDR1 and CDR2 sequences are MNHEY and SVGAGI. The CDR3 is 13 residues long. Trimming took 10 bases from V and 1 from J, leaving 13 bases between them. The CDR3 coding sequence is TGTGCCACCTCTGGACACGGCCAAGAGACCCAGTACTTC. This translates into CATSGHGQETQYF.

This clonotype occurred many times. V gene TRBV20-1 combines with J gene TRBJ1-6; D possibly corresponds to TRBD1 (6 bases). Germline-derived CDR1 and CDR2 are DFQATT and SNEGSKA (reference sequence). The ends were cut back, 3 bases at V and 10 bases at J, with 13 bases in the middle. The CDR3 has 13 amino acids. The CDR3: CSASQQGRSPLHF. The CDR3 nucleotides read TGCAGTGCTAGTCAACAGGGAAGATCACCCCTCCACTTT.

The chain combines TRBV6-5 with TRBJ1-5; 7 nucleotides match TRBD1. The trim removed 6 bases at V and 0 bases at J, leaving 5 bases unmatched. This CDR3 has 15 amino acids. Looked up from germline, CDR1 is MNHEY and CDR2 is SVGAGI. For the CDR3, the DNA is TGTGCCAGCAGGCCACAGGGGCCTAGCAATCAGCCCCAGCATTTT. This encodes CASRPQGPSNQPQHF.

This clonotype showed up many times. The chain employs TRBV11-2 and TRBJ1-4, with 11 nucleotides matching TRBD1. The CDR3 sequence is 16 residues long. Trimming cost V 5 bases and J 5 bases; bases outside gene matches: 7. From germline, CDR1 is SGHAT and CDR2 FQNNGV. As DNA, the CDR3 is TGTGCCAGCAGCCCGCGGGACAGGGGGATGAATGAAAAACTGTTTTTT. Residues: CASSPRDRGMNEKLFF.

This clonotype was recorded at least ten times. The V call is TRBV30, the J call TRBJ2-1; no clear D gene. The CDR3 length is 12 residues. V was trimmed by 4 bases and J by 6 bases, leaving 10 bases between them. CDR1 GTSNPN and CDR2 SVGIG come from the germline V gene (reference sequence). The CDR3 region is CAWIRRFNEQFF. The CDR3 DNA reads TGTGCCTGGATTCGGCGATTCAATGAGCAGTTCTTC.

The CDR3 loop is CASSTVGDEQFF. CDR3 nucleotide sequence: TGTGCCAGCAGCACAGTAGGAGATGAGCAGTTCTTC. The rearrangement uses TRBV6-5 and TRBJ2-1; no firm D call. In germline, CDR1 is MNHEY, CDR2 SVGAGI. V lost 6 bases, J lost 8 bases, and 11 bases lay in between. The CDR3 loop spans 12 amino acids.

This clonotype showed up many times. V is TRBV18 and J is TRBJ2-1; D not resolved. Per the germline V gene, CDR1 is KGHSH and CDR2 is LQKENI. The CDR3 is made up of 12 amino acids. The ends were cut back, 1 base at V and 7 bases at J, with 5 bases in the middle. The CDR3 region has the DNA TGTGCCAGCTCACCACAGCGAAATGAGCAGTTCTTC. Translating gives CASSPQRNEQFF.

This chain uses TRBV14 with TRBJ1-1; no firm D call. V lost 0 bases and J 4 bases, leaving 12 bases between the germline ends. CDR1 and CDR2 (germline): SGHDN, FVKESK. The CDR3 spans 15 residues. The CDR3 here is CASSQERGVFTEAFF. In DNA, the CDR3 is TGTGCCAGCAGCCAAGAACGTGGGGTTTTCACTGAAGCTTTCTTT.

This clonotype was detected ten times or more. This chain links TRBV4-1 with TRBJ2-7, with 7 nucleotides matching TRBD2. Germline V gene sequence: CDR1 MGHRA, CDR2 YSYEKL. Trimming cost V 1 base and J 2 bases; bases outside gene matches: 11. This CDR3 has 17 residues. CDR3 coding DNA: TGCGCCAGCAGCCAAGGGTTAACTAAGCGGGAAACCTACGAGCAGTACTTC. This translates into CASSQGLTKRETYEQYF.

The table lists this clonotype with many counts. V is TRBV15 and J is TRBJ1-6; D might be TRBD1 (6 bases). V dropped 0 bases and J dropped 9 bases, with 12 bases sitting between them. The length of the CDR3 is 15 residues. CDR1 and CDR2 (germline): LNHNV, YYDKDF (reference sequence). CDR3 DNA sequence: TGTGCCACCAGCAGAGAAGAGGGGGTAGGTTCACCCCTCCACTTT. Residues: CATSREEGVGSPLHF.